The clone carrying this T cell receptor beta chain appeared a few times. The entry originates in a study of T cells in Graves' hyperthyroidism and ophthalmopathy. The CDR3 totals 9 residues. The V gene's germline CDR1 is MNHEY and CDR2 SVGAGI. The V end lost 6 bases, the J end lost 13 bases, and 7 bases lay between the germline ends. Out of 8.5 to 10 ml of fresh peripheral blood came the PBMCs. TCR beta CDR3 sequences were amplified from RNA transcripts. The HTBI primer set served for first-round RT-PCR of the TCR CDR3. TCRdb processed the multiplex PCR reads anew with MiXCR; each CDR3 protein has one entry. The sample shows approximately 380,000 distinct CDR3 sequences, around 15% of them seen only once.

The sample comprised blood. The clonotype comes from a man over 45 with Graves' ophthalmopathy. This chain links TRBV6-5 with TRBJ2-4; no clear D gene. The CDR3 nucleotides are TGTGCCAGCAGGTACCTCCAGTACTTC. This sequence encodes CASRYLQYF.